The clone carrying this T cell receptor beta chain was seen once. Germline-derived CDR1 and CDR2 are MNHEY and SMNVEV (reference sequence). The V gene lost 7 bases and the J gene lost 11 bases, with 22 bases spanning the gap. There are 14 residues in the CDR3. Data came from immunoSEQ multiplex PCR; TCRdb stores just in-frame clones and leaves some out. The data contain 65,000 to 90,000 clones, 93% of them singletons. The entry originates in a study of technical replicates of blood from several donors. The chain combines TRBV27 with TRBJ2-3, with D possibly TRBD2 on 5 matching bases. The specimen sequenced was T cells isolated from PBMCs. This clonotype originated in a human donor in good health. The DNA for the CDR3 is TGTGCCAGCAACCTACCCACCGCCGGGAAAAGGCAGTATTTT. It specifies CASNLPTAGKRQYF.